This T cell receptor beta chain originates from a study of identical twins. General study points: One should note that invariant MAIT and iNKT cells could partly confound zero-insertion analyses.

After template switching added a universal primer site, the resulting cDNA carried unique molecular identifiers. MiXCR was run by TCRdb on the 5' RACE reads, yielding one entry per CDR3 protein. This table has 1.5 million to 2 million distinct CDR3 sequences, around 33% appearing once. CDR1 and CDR2 from the germline V gene are LGHDT and YNNKEL (reference sequence). This CDR3 has 16 residues. V gave up 4 bases and J gave up 0 bases; unmatched junction bases: 7. On this clonotype itself: What it binds is unknown.

Sequences were obtained from cord blood. This clonotype was sampled from a newborn girl in good health. This chain joins TRBV3-1 and TRBJ2-7; 9 bases are a match to TRBD2. CDR3 DNA: TGTGCCAGCAGCCTACGTAGCGGGAGATTCTCCTACGAGCAGTACTTC. As protein: CASSLRSGRFSYEQYF.